This T cell receptor beta chain was identified during a study of T cell responses to AZD1222 COVID-19 vaccine. Study-level information: The analysis combined second doses at about 4 or about 12 weeks.

Produced via immunoSEQ multiplex PCR; TCRdb's table is partial and in-frame only. The data contain some 110,000 clones, about 93% of them singletons. As to this clone: Its antigen is not identified.

Study-wide results and caveats: After the peak T cell response, and only then, were repertoires sampled. Mostly white British, mostly female donors; authors suggested clonal diversity may be underestimated.

The receptor's source is an adult in good health. This specimen consisted of peripheral blood, obtained on day 0 of AZD1222 vaccination.

This CDR3 reads CASSKGLAGVNIQYF. In nucleotides, the CDR3 is TGTGCCAGCAGCAAGGGACTAGCGGGAGTAAACATTCAGTACTTC. The chain joins TRBV5-4 to TRBJ2-4; the match to TRBD2 covers 14 bases. Losses at the gene ends were 4 bases for V and 6 bases for J; bases not matched to a gene: 3. The length of the CDR3 is 15 residues. Germline CDR1 reads SGHNT; CDR2 reads YYREEE (reference sequence). The full variable domain, rest sourced from reference TRBV5-4 and TRBJ2-4, is ETGVTQSPTHLIKTRGQQVTLRCSSQSGHNTVSWYQQALGQGPQFIFQYYREEENGRGNFPPRFSGLQFPNYSSELNVNALELDDSALYLCASSKGLAGVNIQYFGAGTRLSVL.